One and the same sample provided the 29 T cell receptor beta chains below, sequenced in a study of T-cell reconstitution after alpha-beta-depleted transplantation in children. It was with unique molecular identifiers that the TCRbeta library was prepared. In TCRdb, the PCR reads were re-called with MiXCR into one record per CDR3 protein. Of 300,000 to 350,000 distinct CDR3 sequences listed, around 16% were seen once; the top ten hold about 41%. The material was PBMCs, mostly from graft donor cells, obtained 360 days after TCRalphabeta/CD19-depleted stem cell transplant. The receptors come from a male patient aged 2-9 years who had a stem cell transplant for acute lymphoblastic leukemia, so the T cells may come from the graft donor.

This clonotype was observed many times. The gene calls are TRBV15 and TRBJ2-6, with D unresolved. CDR1 and CDR2 (germline): LNHNV, YYDKDF (reference sequence). CDR3 length equals 15 residues. The germline V and J ends were trimmed by 4 bases and 0 bases, with 7 bases remaining between them. The CDR3 nucleotides are TGTGCCACCAGCACTATCCCCTCTGGGGCCAACGTCCTGACTTTC. This gives the protein CATSTIPSGANVLTF.

This clonotype was observed many times. The V gene is TRBV9, the J gene TRBJ2-5; 10 bases are a match to TRBD2. Germline CDR1 and CDR2: SGDLS and YYNGEE. V dropped 2 bases and J dropped 5; count of bases not matched to a gene: 6. The CDR3 has 15 amino acids. The CDR3 region is CASSVSAGGPETQYF. As DNA, the CDR3 is TGTGCCAGCAGCGTCTCAGCGGGAGGGCCGGAGACCCAGTACTTC.

The rearrangement joins TRBV7-8 to TRBJ2-5, with 10 bases that match TRBD2. This CDR3 spans 15 amino acids. The V gene's germline CDR1 is SGHVS and CDR2 FQNEAQ. V lost 5 bases, J lost 4 bases, and 7 bases stayed unmatched. In DNA form, the CDR3 reads TGTGCCAGCAGCCGGGGTAGCGGGAGGTCAGAGACCCAGTACTTC. It encodes CASSRGSGRSETQYF.

The chain has TRBV5-6 and TRBJ2-1; 7 positions match TRBD1. This CDR3 region has 13 residues. Per the germline V gene, CDR1 is SGHDT and CDR2 is YYEEEE. V shed 4 bases and J 8 bases; nucleotides not matched to a gene: 6. The CDR3 DNA sequence: TGTGCCAGCAGCCGCACAGGGGTTGATGAGCAGTTCTTC. Protein: CASSRTGVDEQFF.

The rearrangement joins TRBV4-3 to TRBJ1-2, with 7 bases lining up with TRBD1. Germline CDR1 reads LGHNA; CDR2 reads YSLEER. V shed 6 bases, J shed 8 bases, and the junction held 15 bases outside the gene matches. The CDR3 has 15 residues. Here the CDR3 reads CASRQRQGPMKGYTF. CDR3 bases: TGCGCCAGCAGACAACGACAGGGCCCCATGAAAGGCTACACCTTC.

The V and J genes are TRBV6-2 or TRBV6-3 and TRBJ2-1; D gene uncertain. The CDR3 has 12 residues. Germline V CDR1 and CDR2: MNHEY, SVGEGT. The germline V and J ends were trimmed by 7 bases and 10 bases, with 14 bases remaining between them. CDR3 amino acids: CASKSNGPEQFF. In DNA form, the CDR3 reads TGTGCCAGCAAATCCAACGGACCAGAGCAGTTCTTC.

The sample holds many counts of this clonotype. The chain recombines TRBV5-1 with TRBJ2-7; D gene ambiguous. Germline V gives CDR1 SGHRS, CDR2 YFSETQ. This CDR3 is 12 amino acids long. Trimming left V 5 bases short and J 7 bases short, with 13 bases between. This chain's CDR3 is CASRRMAGEQYF. The CDR3 DNA reads TGCGCCAGCAGAAGAATGGCTGGGGAGCAGTACTTC.

The V call is TRBV10-3, the J call TRBJ2-7; unclear D gene. Per germline, CDR1 ENHRY and CDR2 SYGVKD. The CDR3 runs to 15 residues. Trimming removed 0 bases at V and 0 bases at J, with 9 bases between. The CDR3 protein is CAISESPNHSYEQYF. In DNA form, the CDR3 reads TGTGCCATCAGTGAGTCCCCGAATCACTCCTACGAGCAGTACTTC.

This clonotype was counted at least ten times. V and J are TRBV20-1 and TRBJ2-1; D is ambiguous. The CDR3 sequence is 15 residues long. The ends were cut back, 3 bases at V and 3 bases at J, with 15 bases in the middle. The germline gives CDR1 DFQATT, CDR2 SNEGSKA (reference sequence). The CDR3 bases are TGCAGTGCTAGGGGCGCGAGGTTATTCTACAATGAGCAGTTCTTC. Translation: CSARGARLFYNEQFF.

CDR3 in DNA: TGCAGCGCCAGGGGCCATGGGGATGAGCAGTTCTTC. Translating it yields CSARGHGDEQFF. The gene calls are TRBV29-1 and TRBJ2-1; weak D call: TRBD1 (6 bases). The CDR3 length is 12 residues. The germline gives CDR1 SQVTM, CDR2 ANQGSEA. With 7 bases removed from V and 8 bases from J, the gap between germline ends came to 15 bases.

The chain carries TRBV28 and TRBJ2-7, with 9 bases identical to TRBD2. V lost 3 bases and J lost 1; bases outside the gene matches: 7. The germline V gene has CDR1 MDHEN and CDR2 SYDVKM. The CDR3 spans 16 residues. The CDR3 loop is CASSLPGTSLSYEQYF. The CDR3, as DNA: TGTGCCAGCAGTTTGCCCGGGACTAGCTTGTCCTACGAGCAGTACTTC.

The gene calls are TRBV25-1 and TRBJ2-7; TRBD2 aligns across 7 bases. J lost 9 bases, V lost 6 bases, and 5 bases had no gene match. CDR1 and CDR2 (germline): MGHDK, SYGVNS. This CDR3 spans 11 amino acids. The CDR3: CASRGGSRQYF. The CDR3 DNA sequence: TGTGCCAGCAGGGGGGGGAGTAGGCAGTACTTC.

The chain links TRBV12-3 or TRBV12-4 to TRBJ2-5, with D hard to call. Trimming took 6 bases from V and 7 from J, leaving 15 bases between them. The CDR3 length is 13 residues. The CDR3 DNA is TGTGCCAGCAGCTTCGGGCGCTCAGCGACCCAGTACTTC. The encoded protein is CASSFGRSATQYF.

The V gene is TRBV7-9, the J gene TRBJ2-5; the match to TRBD1 covers 7 bases. J lost 7 bases, V lost 2 bases, and 13 bases had no gene match. This CDR3 contains 16 residues. Germline V lookup: CDR1 SEHNR, CDR2 FQNEAQ (reference sequence). CDR3 residues: CASSLLGDRAVGTQYF. Written as DNA, the CDR3 is TGTGCCAGCAGCTTATTGGGCGACAGGGCCGTGGGGACCCAGTACTTC. The variable domain in full, with the rest retrieved from reference TRBV7-9 and TRBJ2-5, is DTGVSQNPRHKITKRGQNVTFRCDPISEHNRLYWYRQTLGQGPEFLTYFQNEAQLEKSRLLSDRFSAERPKGSFSTLEIQRTEQGDSAMYLCASSLLGDRAVGTQYFGPGTRLLVL.

Ten or more counts support this clonotype. The CDR3 coding sequence is TGTGCCAGCAGCCTCCGGCGGGGATACGAGCAGTACTTC. Translating gives CASSLRRGYEQYF. This chain joins TRBV12-3 or TRBV12-4 and TRBJ2-7; a possible D gene is TRBD2 (6 bases). The CDR3 sequence is 13 residues long. V gave up 6 bases and J gave up 4 bases, with 13 bases separating them.

The chain has TRBV12-3 or TRBV12-4 and TRBJ2-1, with 10 positions matching TRBD2. V lost 4 bases and J lost 10; bases outside the gene matches: 13. The CDR3 has 16 amino acids. The CDR3 here is CASSSPRLAGEGEQFF. The CDR3 DNA follows: TGTGCCAGCAGTTCCCCGCGCCTAGCGGGAGAGGGCGAGCAGTTCTTC.

This clonotype was picked up a small number of times. This chain connects TRBV4-1 to TRBJ2-3; TRBD1 or TRBD2 may be the D gene (5 bases each). In germline, CDR1 is MGHRA, CDR2 YSYEKL. The V end lost 3 bases, the J end lost 6 bases, and 16 bases lay between the germline ends. There are 15 residues in the CDR3. This CDR3 is CASSHPVGVSDTQYF. CDR3 in DNA: TGCGCCAGCAGCCATCCAGTGGGGGTCTCGGATACGCAGTATTTT.

In this sample, this clonotype turned up a few times. This chain uses TRBV28 with TRBJ2-7, with 10 nucleotides matching TRBD2. Per the germline V gene, CDR1 is MDHEN and CDR2 is SYDVKM. Unmatched junction bases numbered 10, after V lost 3 bases and J lost 5 bases. The CDR3 is made up of 16 amino acids. The CDR3: CASSFLAGAKGDEQYF. The CDR3 DNA reads TGTGCCAGCAGTTTTCTAGCGGGAGCAAAAGGCGACGAGCAGTACTTC.

This clonotype has at least ten counts. The V call is TRBV6-1, the J call TRBJ2-3, with TRBD2 identical over 13 bases. This CDR3 is 19 amino acids long. The germline CDR1 and CDR2 sequences are MNHNS and SASEGT. V was clipped by 6 bases and J by 5 bases; unmatched bases: 17. Here the CDR3 DNA reads TGTGCCAGCAGCCCCGATCTACTAGCGGGAGGGCCCGGGGGAGATACGCAGTATTTT. Translating it yields CASSPDLLAGGPGGDTQYF.

The chain recombines TRBV7-9 with TRBJ1-2; 7 nucleotides match TRBD1. V lost 9 bases and J lost 4; bases outside the gene matches: 5. The CDR3 consists of 12 residues. Germline V CDR1 and CDR2: SEHNR, FQNEAQ (reference sequence). The DNA for the CDR3 is TGTGCCAGTGGCGGACAGGTCTATGGCTACACCTTC. It encodes CASGGQVYGYTF.

This clonotype was counted ten times or more. V gene TRBV5-1 combines with J gene TRBJ1-2, with D hard to call. Trimming removed 0 bases at V and 5 bases at J, with 11 bases between. Germline V gene data show CDR1 as SGHRS and CDR2 as YFSETQ. This CDR3 contains 14 residues. CDR3 sequence (DNA): TGCGCCAGCAGCTTGGATGCCGGTGGGTATGGCTACACCTTC. This sequence encodes CASSLDAGGYGYTF.

The CDR3 is CASSQVPGQTSYGYTF. As DNA, the CDR3 is TGTGCCAGCAGCCAAGTCCCCGGACAGACTAGCTATGGCTACACCTTC. The gene calls are TRBV3-1 and TRBJ1-2; maybe TRBD1 (6 bases). V gave up 1 base and J gave up 4 bases, with 16 bases separating them. CDR1 is LGHDT, CDR2 YNNKEL, per germline (reference sequence). The CDR3 is 16 residues long.

This clonotype was counted ten times or more. V gene TRBV29-1 combines with J gene TRBJ2-1; unclear D gene. V was cut by 2 bases and J by 0 bases, with 11 bases left in between. The CDR3 consists of 15 residues. Looked up from germline, CDR1 is SQVTM and CDR2 is ANQGSEA. The CDR3 is CSVEMAESSYNEQFF. The CDR3 DNA sequence: TGCAGCGTTGAAATGGCGGAGAGCTCCTACAATGAGCAGTTCTTC.

This clonotype came up many times. The V call is TRBV7-9, the J call TRBJ1-4, with a weak D call TRBD1 (6 bases). The germline gives CDR1 SEHNR, CDR2 FQNEAQ (reference sequence). Trimming pared 3 bases from V and 7 bases from J, leaving 15 bases between. CDR3 length equals 15 residues. The CDR3 region has the DNA TGTGCCAGCAGCTTCCCGAGGGGGGGAGGTGAAAAACTGTTTTTT. It yields the protein CASSFPRGGGEKLFF.

The chain joins TRBV6-5 to TRBJ1-2; TRBD1 matches 8 bases. The CDR3 has 15 residues. Germline CDR1 is MNHEY and CDR2 is SVGAGI. Trimming removed 2 bases from V and 3 bases from J; junction bases left unmatched: 5. The CDR3 DNA reads as TGTGCCAGCAGTTACGGGGACAGGCGATACTATGGCTACACCTTC. Its protein is CASSYGDRRYYGYTF.

In the case of this clonotype: This clone may be a read error of a much larger clone one base away. This sequence joins TRBV6-5 and TRBJ2-3; D is possibly TRBD2 (6 bases). The CDR3 loop spans 13 amino acids. Germline CDR1 and CDR2: MNHEY and SVGAGI. CDR3 sequence reads: CASSYSPGDTRYF. CDR3 sequence (DNA): TGTGCCAGCAGTTACTCCCCGGGGGATACGCGGTATTTT.

The sample holds a few counts of this clonotype. The gene calls are TRBV5-1 and TRBJ2-7; D is unresolved. This CDR3 comprises 16 residues. Between the trimmed V and J ends, which lost 2 bases and 5 bases, there was a span of 20 bases. Germline CDR1 and CDR2: SGHRS and YFSETQ. CDR3 sequence: CASSFASRTPRDEQYF. CDR3 coding DNA: TGCGCCAGCAGCTTTGCCTCCCGGACGCCACGCGACGAGCAGTACTTC.

The J gene is TRBJ2-7, the V gene TRBV7-9; tentatively, D is TRBD1 or TRBD2 (5 bases each). This CDR3 is 14 amino acids long. Germline V gene sequence: CDR1 SEHNR, CDR2 FQNEAQ (reference sequence). Trimming pared 5 bases from V and 7 bases from J, leaving 18 bases between. CDR3 sequence reads: CASSLDSDYGEQYF. Here the CDR3 DNA reads TGTGCCAGCAGCCTAGACAGTGACTACGGAGAGCAGTACTTC.

The rearrangement joins TRBV3-1 to TRBJ2-1, with no clear D. The CDR3 sequence is 15 residues long. V was trimmed by 3 bases and J by 0 bases, leaving 9 bases between them. Germline assignment: CDR1 LGHDT and CDR2 YNNKEL (reference sequence). The DNA for the CDR3 is TGTGCCAGCAGCCAGGGTCCGAGCTCCTACAATGAGCAGTTCTTC. Its translation is CASSQGPSSYNEQFF.